Below are 4 T cell receptor beta chains sequenced from a single sample in a study of post-analysis software for immune sequencing data. Study-wide findings and caveats: Elevated frequency relative to controls characterized 4 or 5 TRBV segments in patients, TRBV5-6, TRBV5-1 and TRBV20-1 among them.

Their cognate antigens are unknown. Researchers reported that TCR beta cDNA libraries carried unique molecular identifiers. TCRdb recomputed calls from the PCR reads with MiXCR, one row per CDR3 protein. The data contain around 500,000 distinct CDR3 sequences, approximately 34% of them seen just once; the ten biggest clones take up about 5.6%. Material for sequencing was blood. Every receptor here comes from a girl under 18 with multiple sclerosis.

This clonotype came up many times. This chain connects TRBV10-3 to TRBJ1-4; 9 bases line up with TRBD1. Trimming removed 5 bases from V and 8 bases from J; junction bases left unmatched: 6. Per the germline V gene, CDR1 is ENHRY and CDR2 is SYGVKD. CDR3 size: 14 residues. The CDR3 sequence: CAISSGQGMEKLFF. In DNA, the CDR3 is TGTGCCATCAGTTCTGGACAGGGGATGGAAAAACTGTTTTTT.

This chain joins TRBV10-3 and TRBJ2-3, with 10 bases fitting TRBD1. The CDR3 spans 15 residues. The J segment lost 3 bases and the V segment lost 10 bases, leaving 10 bases of the junction unmatched. The germline gives CDR1 ENHRY, CDR2 SYGVKD. CDR3 in amino acids: CATRDRGIGTDTQYF. The DNA of the CDR3 is TGTGCCACCCGGGACAGGGGTATTGGGACAGATACGCAGTATTTT.

A few counts support this clonotype. The chain links TRBV7-6 to TRBJ2-3, with 7 nucleotides matching TRBD2. This CDR3 is 16 amino acids long. V lost 0 bases and J lost 2; bases outside the gene matches: 5. CDR1 is SGHVS, CDR2 FNYEAQ, per germline. CDR3 sequence: CASSLAERGLTDTQYF. The CDR3 region has the DNA TGTGCCAGCAGCTTAGCGGAGCGGGGCCTCACAGATACGCAGTATTTT. Based on the CDR3 plus reference TRBV7-6 and TRBJ2-3, the full variable domain is GAGVSQSPRYKVTKRGQDVALRCDPISGHVSLYWYRQALGQGPEFLTYFNYEAQQDKSGLPNDRFSAERPEGSISTLTIQRTEQRDSAMYRCASSLAERGLTDTQYFGPGTRLTVL.

This CDR3 is CASSMEVGNEQFF. For the CDR3, the DNA is TGTGCCAGTAGTATGGAGGTTGGCAATGAGCAGTTCTTC. The chain joins TRBV19 to TRBJ2-1, with D possibly matching TRBD2 (5 bases). The germline gives CDR1 LNHDA, CDR2 SQIVND (reference sequence). Trimming shortened V by 3 bases and J by 6 bases, and 9 bases separated the two germline ends. The CDR3 has 13 residues.